This T cell receptor beta chain stems from a study of identical twins. The CDR3 is made up of 15 amino acids. V shed 9 bases and J 4 bases; nucleotides not matched to a gene: 13. CDR1 and CDR2 (germline): MGHDK, SYGVNS. TCRdb independently ran MiXCR on the 5' RACE reads; one entry per CDR3 protein. The table has 650,000 to 750,000 distinct CDR3 sequences, 21% seen once. This sample also belongs to another study, concerning T cells expressing NK-cell markers. That source notes: Cells sorted as CD3+CD56+NKG2C+, CD3+CD56+NKG2C- and CD3+CD56-NKG2C+ T cells supplied the TCR beta repertoires.

This chain uses TRBV25-1 with TRBJ2-3; 7 bases line up with TRBD1. Sequenced material: PBMCs. The receptor was isolated from a woman aged 18-35 years in good health. The CDR3 loop reads CASFPGDSISDTQYF. CDR3 in DNA: TGTGCCAGTTTTCCCGGGGACAGTATTTCAGATACGCAGTATTTT.